The 14 T cell receptor beta chains below all came from one sample that was sequenced in a study of response to subunit inactivated influenza vaccine. Via MiXCR, TCRdb re-called the RT-PCR reads, giving one row per CDR3 protein. Here the sample spans around 190,000 distinct CDR3 sequences, around 15% being singletons. The sequenced sample was CD8+ T cells sorted from PBMCs, obtained roughly 5 days after vaccination. Receptor source: a man aged 45-65 years who received an inactivated influenza vaccine.

This clonotype was recorded a few times. This sequence joins TRBV7-9 and TRBJ2-7; the match to TRBD1 covers 7 bases. Germline loops: CDR1 SEHNR, CDR2 FQNEAQ (reference sequence). The CDR3 length is 14 residues. Unmatched junction bases numbered 7, after V lost 3 bases and J lost 5 bases. This chain's CDR3 is CASSFRTGFHEQYF. CDR3 coding DNA: TGTGCCAGCAGCTTTCGGACAGGTTTCCACGAGCAGTACTTC.

The chain has TRBV7-6 and TRBJ2-1, with 10 bases that match TRBD2. This CDR3 spans 15 amino acids. Germline V gene sequence: CDR1 SGHVS, CDR2 FNYEAQ. V trimming: 1 base; J trimming: 9 bases; junction bases outside the gene matches: 6. The CDR3 sequence is CASSLGLAGEAEQFF. CDR3 nucleotides: TGTGCCAGCAGCTTAGGGCTAGCGGGAGAGGCTGAGCAGTTCTTC.

V is TRBV12-3 or TRBV12-4 and J is TRBJ2-1; 8 bases agree with TRBD2. V lost 1 base and J lost 8; bases outside the gene matches: 4. This CDR3 region has 14 residues. The CDR3 protein is CASSLDGRADEQFF. CDR3 in DNA: TGTGCCAGCAGTTTAGACGGGAGGGCCGATGAGCAGTTCTTC.

This clonotype was counted a few times. This rearrangement joins TRBV7-8 to TRBJ1-1; 7 nucleotides agree with TRBD1. The CDR3 is 14 amino acids. Germline assignment: CDR1 SGHVS and CDR2 FQNEAQ. The junction had 8 bases not matched to a gene; V was cut back by 5 bases and J by 5 bases. The CDR3 DNA reads TGTGCCAGCAGCCAATTCACAGGGGAGACTGAAGCTTTCTTT. It specifies CASSQFTGETEAFF.

V and J are TRBV6-2 or TRBV6-3 and TRBJ2-7, with 7 bases lining up with TRBD1. V lost 5 bases to trimming and J lost 3 bases; unmatched junction nucleotides: 7. Germline loops: CDR1 MNHEY, CDR2 SVGEGT. CDR3 size: 14 residues. The CDR3 region has the DNA TGTGCCAGCAGTCTCATCGACAGGGACTACGAGCAGTACTTC. Its protein is CASSLIDRDYEQYF.

This clonotype was observed a few times. This CDR3 is CSVEAGGYNEQFF. The CDR3 DNA reads as TGCAGCGTTGAAGCGGGAGGTTACAATGAGCAGTTCTTC. This sequence joins TRBV29-1 and TRBJ2-1, with 7 bases aligning to TRBD2. CDR3 length equals 13 residues. From germline, CDR1 is SQVTM and CDR2 ANQGSEA. V was clipped by 1 base and J by 4 bases; unmatched bases: 1.

This clonotype has only a few counts. The V gene is TRBV10-3, the J gene TRBJ2-7; 9 nucleotides match TRBD1. Unmatched junction bases numbered 2, after V lost 8 bases and J lost 3 bases. Germline V gives CDR1 ENHRY, CDR2 SYGVKD. The CDR3 runs 12 residues. The CDR3 is CAIGTGIYEQYF. The CDR3 region has the DNA TGTGCCATCGGGACAGGGATCTACGAGCAGTACTTC.

This clonotype came up a few times. CDR3 coding DNA: TGTGCTTCCCGGGCCACAGATACGCAGTATTTT. Translation gives CASRATDTQYF. V usage is TRBV12-3 or TRBV12-4 and J usage is TRBJ2-3, with D uncertain. The CDR3 runs to 11 residues.

The genes are TRBV27 and TRBJ2-1, with D tentatively TRBD1 (5 bases). CDR1 is MNHEY, CDR2 SMNVEV, per germline (reference sequence). V was shortened by 2 bases and J by 8 bases, with 13 bases between the two germline ends. The CDR3 has 14 residues. As DNA, the CDR3 is TGTGCCAGCAGTTTAGGTAGGGGTGGCCATGAGCAGTTCTTC. Protein sequence: CASSLGRGGHEQFF.

This clonotype was seen a handful of times. The chain combines TRBV15 with TRBJ2-1; 8 bases line up with TRBD1. The CDR3 is 19 amino acids. Germline CDR1 and CDR2: LNHNV and YYDKDF (reference sequence). After removal of 0 bases from V and 4 bases from J, the junction contained 14 bases not matched to a gene. DNA of the CDR3: TGTGCCACCAGCAGAGATTCCTCCGCCGGGACAGGATCGTACAATGAGCAGTTCTTC. Amino acid sequence: CATSRDSSAGTGSYNEQFF.

This clonotype was counted a few times. The V call is TRBV7-6, the J call TRBJ2-1; D perhaps matches TRBD2 (6 bases). With 3 bases removed from V and 1 base from J, the gap between germline ends came to 16 bases. CDR1 and CDR2 (germline): SGHVS, FNYEAQ. The CDR3 has 17 amino acids. DNA of the CDR3: TGTGCCAGCAGCTTCCTCCTGATTAGCGGATCCTACAATGAGCAGTTCTTC. Amino acids: CASSFLLISGSYNEQFF.

This clonotype occurred a few times. J is TRBJ1-1 and V is TRBV24-1; no reliable D call. Between the trimmed V and J ends, which lost 7 bases and 7 bases, there was a span of 15 bases. The CDR3 has 13 residues. Germline CDR1 is KGHDR and CDR2 is SFDVKD. This CDR3 reads CATRAAGGYEAFF. The CDR3 nucleotides are TGTGCCACCAGAGCCGCCGGAGGGTATGAAGCTTTCTTT.

The chain has TRBV4-1 and TRBJ2-2, with D tentatively TRBD2 (6 bases). Germline loops: CDR1 MGHRA, CDR2 YSYEKL. This CDR3 is built from 14 residues. V lost 4 bases to trimming and J lost 3 bases, with 9 bases between them. CDR3 sequence (DNA): TGCGCCAGCAGCCCGGGGGACCACACCGGGGAGCTGTTTTTT. Amino acid sequence: CASSPGDHTGELFF.

CDR3 coding DNA: TGTGCCAGCAGCAGCGACCGCAGCCTCGTCGAGACCCAGTACTTC. This sequence encodes CASSSDRSLVETQYF. This chain uses TRBV11-2 with TRBJ2-5, with D hard to call. This CDR3 region has 15 residues. Per the germline V gene, CDR1 is SGHAT and CDR2 is FQNNGV. Trimming stripped 5 bases from V and 5 bases from J, with 18 bases between.